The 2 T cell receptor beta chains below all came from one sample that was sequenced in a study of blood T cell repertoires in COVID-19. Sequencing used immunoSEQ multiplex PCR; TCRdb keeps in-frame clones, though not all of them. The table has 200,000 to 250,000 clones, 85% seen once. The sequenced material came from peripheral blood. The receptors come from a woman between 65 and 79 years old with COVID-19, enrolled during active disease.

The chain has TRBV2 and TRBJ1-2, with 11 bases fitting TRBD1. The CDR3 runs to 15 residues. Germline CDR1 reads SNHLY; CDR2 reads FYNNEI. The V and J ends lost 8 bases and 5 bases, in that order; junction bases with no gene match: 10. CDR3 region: CASRRDRGGKYGYTF. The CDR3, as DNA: TGTGCCAGCCGCCGGGACAGGGGGGGAAAGTATGGCTACACCTTC.

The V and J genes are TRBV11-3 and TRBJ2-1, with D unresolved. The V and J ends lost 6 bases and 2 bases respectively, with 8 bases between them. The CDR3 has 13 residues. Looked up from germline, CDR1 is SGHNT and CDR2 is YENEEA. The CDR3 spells CASRSLPYNEQFF. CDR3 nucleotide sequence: TGTGCCAGCAGGTCCCTCCCCTACAATGAGCAGTTCTTC. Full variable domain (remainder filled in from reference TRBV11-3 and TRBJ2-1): EAGVVQSPRYKIIEKKQPVAFWCNPISGHNTLYWYLQNLGQGPELLIRYENEEAVDDSQLPKDRFSAERLKGVDSTLKIQPAELGDSAVYLCASRSLPYNEQFFGPGTRLTVL.